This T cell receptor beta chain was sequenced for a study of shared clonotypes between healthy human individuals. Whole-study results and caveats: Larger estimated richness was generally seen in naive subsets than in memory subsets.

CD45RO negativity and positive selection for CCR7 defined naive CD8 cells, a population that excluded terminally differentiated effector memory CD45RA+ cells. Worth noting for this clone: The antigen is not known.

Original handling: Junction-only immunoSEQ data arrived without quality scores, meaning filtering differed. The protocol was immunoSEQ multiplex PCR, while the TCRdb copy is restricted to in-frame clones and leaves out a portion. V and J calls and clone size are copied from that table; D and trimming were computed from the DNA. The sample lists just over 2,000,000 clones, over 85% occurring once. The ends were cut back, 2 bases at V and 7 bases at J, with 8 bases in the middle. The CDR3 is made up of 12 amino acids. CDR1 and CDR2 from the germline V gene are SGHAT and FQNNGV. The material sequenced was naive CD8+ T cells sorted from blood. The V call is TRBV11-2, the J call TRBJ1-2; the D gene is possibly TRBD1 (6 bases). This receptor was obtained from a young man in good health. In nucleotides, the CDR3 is TGTGCCAGCAGCTTAAGGGGGGCTGGCTACACCTTC. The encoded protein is CASSLRGAGYTF.